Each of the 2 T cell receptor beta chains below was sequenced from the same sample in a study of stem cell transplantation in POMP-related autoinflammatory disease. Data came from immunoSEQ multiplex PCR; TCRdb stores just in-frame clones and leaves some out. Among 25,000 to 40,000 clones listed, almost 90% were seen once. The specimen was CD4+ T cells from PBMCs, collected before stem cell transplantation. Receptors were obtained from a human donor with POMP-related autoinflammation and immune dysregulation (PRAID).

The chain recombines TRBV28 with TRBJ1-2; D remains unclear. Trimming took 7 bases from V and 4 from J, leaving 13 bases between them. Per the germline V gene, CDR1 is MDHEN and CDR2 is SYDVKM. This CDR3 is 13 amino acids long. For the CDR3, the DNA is TGTGCCAGCAATAAACAGATGGGCTATGGCTACACCTTC. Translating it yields CASNKQMGYGYTF.

The CDR3 region has the DNA TGTGCCAGCAGTGACGGACAGGGGGCGACTAATGAAAAACTGTTTTTT. It encodes CASSDGQGATNEKLFF. This chain uses TRBV2 with TRBJ1-4; TRBD1 agrees at 11 bases. CDR1 is SNHLY and CDR2 is FYNNEI in the germline V gene. The length of the CDR3 is 16 residues. Losses at the gene ends were 3 bases for V and 2 bases for J; bases not matched to a gene: 2.